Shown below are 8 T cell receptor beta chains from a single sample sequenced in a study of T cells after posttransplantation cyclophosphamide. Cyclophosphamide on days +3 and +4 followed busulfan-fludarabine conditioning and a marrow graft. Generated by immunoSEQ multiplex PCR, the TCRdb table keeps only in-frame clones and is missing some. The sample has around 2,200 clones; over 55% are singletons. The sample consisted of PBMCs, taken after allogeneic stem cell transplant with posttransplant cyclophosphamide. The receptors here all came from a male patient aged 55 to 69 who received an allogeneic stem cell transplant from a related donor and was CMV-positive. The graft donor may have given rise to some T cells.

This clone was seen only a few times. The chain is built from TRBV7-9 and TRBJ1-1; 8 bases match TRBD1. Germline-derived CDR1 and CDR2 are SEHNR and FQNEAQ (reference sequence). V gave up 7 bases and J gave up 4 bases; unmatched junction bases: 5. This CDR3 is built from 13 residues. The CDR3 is CASKQGGGTEAFF. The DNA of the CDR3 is TGTGCCAGCAAACAGGGGGGAGGCACTGAAGCTTTCTTT.

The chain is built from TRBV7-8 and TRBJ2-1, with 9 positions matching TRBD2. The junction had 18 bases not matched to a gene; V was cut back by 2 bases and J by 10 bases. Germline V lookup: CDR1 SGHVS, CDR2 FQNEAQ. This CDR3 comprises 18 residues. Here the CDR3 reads CASSLSGGGSSGGSEQFF. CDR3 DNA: TGTGCCAGCAGCTTATCGGGAGGAGGGAGTAGCGGGGGTAGCGAGCAGTTCTTC.

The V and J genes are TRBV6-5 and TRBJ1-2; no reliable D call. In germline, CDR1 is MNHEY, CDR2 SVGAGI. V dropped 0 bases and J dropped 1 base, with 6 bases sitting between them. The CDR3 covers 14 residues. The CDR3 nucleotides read TGTGCCAGCAGTTACTCACTCCTTAACTATGGCTACACCTTC. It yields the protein CASSYSLLNYGYTF.

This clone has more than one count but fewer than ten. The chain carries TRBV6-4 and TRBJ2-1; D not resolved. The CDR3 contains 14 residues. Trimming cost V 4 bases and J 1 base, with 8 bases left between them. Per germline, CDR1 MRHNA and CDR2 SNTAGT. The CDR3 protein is CASSVTSSYNEQFF. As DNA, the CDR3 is TGTGCCAGCAGTGTCACTTCTTCCTACAATGAGCAGTTCTTC.

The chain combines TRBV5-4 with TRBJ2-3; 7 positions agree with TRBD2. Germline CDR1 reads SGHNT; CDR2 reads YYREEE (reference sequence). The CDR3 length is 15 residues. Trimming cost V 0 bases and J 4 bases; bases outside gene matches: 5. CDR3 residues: CASSLERDFSDTQYF. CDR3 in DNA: TGTGCCAGCAGCTTGGAGCGGGATTTCTCAGATACGCAGTATTTT.

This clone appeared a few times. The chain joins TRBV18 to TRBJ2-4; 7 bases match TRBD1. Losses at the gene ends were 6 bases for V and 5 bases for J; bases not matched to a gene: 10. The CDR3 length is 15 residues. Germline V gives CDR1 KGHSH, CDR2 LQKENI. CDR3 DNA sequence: TGTGCCAGCTCCCCCGGGGCCGGGACAGAAAACATTCAGTACTTC. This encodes CASSPGAGTENIQYF.

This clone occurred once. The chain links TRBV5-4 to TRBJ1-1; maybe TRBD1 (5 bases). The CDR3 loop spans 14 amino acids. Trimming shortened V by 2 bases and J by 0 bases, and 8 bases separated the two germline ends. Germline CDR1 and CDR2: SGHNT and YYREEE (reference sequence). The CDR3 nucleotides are TGTGCCAGCAGCTTCGACAGTTTGAACACTGAAGCTTTCTTT. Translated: CASSFDSLNTEAFF.

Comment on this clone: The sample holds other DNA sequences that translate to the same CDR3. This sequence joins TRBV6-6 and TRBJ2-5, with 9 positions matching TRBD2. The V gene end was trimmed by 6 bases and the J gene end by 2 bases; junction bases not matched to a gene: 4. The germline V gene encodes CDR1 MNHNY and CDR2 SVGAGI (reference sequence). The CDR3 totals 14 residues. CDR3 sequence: CASRGSGGQETQYF. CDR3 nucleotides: TGTGCCAGCAGGGGGAGCGGGGGGCAAGAGACCCAGTACTTC.